This T cell receptor beta chain was sequenced in a study of blood T cell repertoires in COVID-19. V shed 2 bases and J shed 7 bases, with 11 bases lying between them. CDR1 and CDR2 (germline): MDHEN, SYDVKM. The CDR3 is made up of 13 amino acids. Assay: immunoSEQ multiplex PCR; the TCRdb copy retains only in-frame clones and omits some. This sample has around 40,000 clones, with 79% found just once. The TCR was taken from a man between 65 and 80 years old with acute or convalescent COVID-19. Material for sequencing was peripheral blood. The gene calls are TRBV28 and TRBJ1-2; D might be TRBD1 (5 bases). DNA of the CDR3: TGTGCCAGCAGTTTAGGAGGGGATGGTGGCTACACCTTC. It is translated as CASSLGGDGGYTF.